The rows below give T cell receptor beta chains drawn from one sample of a study of regulatory T cells in long-lasting Graves disease. TCRdb called the multiplex PCR reads again in MiXCR, with one record for every CDR3 protein. The data hold 560,000 or so distinct CDR3 sequences, with roughly a sixth observed a single time. This sample also belongs to another study, concerning T cells in Graves' hyperthyroidism and ophthalmopathy.

Sample: peripheral blood mononuclear cells (PBMCs), taken at new diagnosis, from a patient treated with antithyroid drugs. The receptors derive from a young man with Graves disease. Each CDR3 is given with its conserved first and last residue. Fields, in order: V gene, D gene, J gene, clone size, CDR3 DNA, CDR3 protein. The D gene is left open where the match is weak. Clone size is not always given. Where it is, it says once, few, many or a class for expanded clones.

>TRBV9|TRBD2|TRBJ2-1|few
TGTGCCAGCAGCCCCAAACTAGCGGCTCTTAGCTCCTACAATGAGCAGTTCTTC
CASSPKLAALSSYNEQFF
>TRBV20-1|TRBD1|TRBJ1-3|NA
TGCAGTGCCACCCCGGGACAGCTAAACACCATATATTTT
CSATPGQLNTIYF
>TRBV19|NA|TRBJ2-1|few
TGTGCCAGTAGTATCATTAGCGGTCACAATGAGCAGTTCTTC
CASSIISGHNEQFF
>TRBV18|TRBD2|TRBJ2-1|many
TGTGCCAGCTCACCGAGACTAGCGGGAGGGGACGAGCAGTTCTTC
CASSPRLAGGDEQFF
>TRBV7-9|TRBD1|TRBJ1-2|NA
TGTGCCAGCTCACAGGGACAGGGTGACTATGGCTACACCTTC
CASSQGQGDYGYTF
>TRBV20-1|TRBD2|TRBJ2-7|NA
TGCAGTGCTAGAGAGCCTAGCGGCTCTCCCTACGAGCAGTACTTC
CSAREPSGSPYEQYF
>TRBV3-1|NA|TRBJ2-1|few
TGTGCCAGCAGCTCGGGTGGGGGGCGTGGTGAGCAGTTCTTC
CASSSGGGRGEQFF
>TRBV20-1|NA|TRBJ1-5|NA
TGCAGTGCCTCCCCTCGGGGGGGTACGAGTCAGCCCCAGCATTTT
CSASPRGGTSQPQHF
>TRBV5-1|NA|TRBJ2-2|NA
TGCGCCAGCAGCTGGGCGAAAGGAACCGGGGAGCTGTTTTTT
CASSWAKGTGELFF
>TRBV18|NA|TRBJ2-1|many
TGTGCCAGCTCACCACTCACAGGTCCCTACAATGAGCAGTTCTTC
CASSPLTGPYNEQFF
>TRBV30|NA|TRBJ2-5|many
TGTGCCTGGAGTAGGTCGGGGCAAGAGACCCAGTACTTC
CAWSRSGQETQYF
>TRBV5-1|NA|TRBJ2-1|NA
TGCGCCAGCAGCTTGGAGGGCCATGAGCAGTTCTTC
CASSLEGHEQFF
>TRBV9|TRBD2|TRBJ2-5|few
TGTGCCAGCAGCGTGAGCGGGAGGGCCTCGGAGACCCAGTACTTC
CASSVSGRASETQYF
>TRBV4-2|TRBD2|TRBJ2-7|few
TGTGCCAGCAGCCAAGGACTAGCGGGAGTGATACCCTACGAGCAGTACTTC
CASSQGLAGVIPYEQYF
>TRBV30|NA|TRBJ2-2|few
TGTGCCTGGAGAATTAGGGGGGAGAGAACCGGGGAGCTGTTTTTT
CAWRIRGERTGELFF